This TCR beta chain was found in a study of a mutant IDH1 vaccine in newly diagnosed glioma. The CDR3 runs 13 residues. V lost 3 bases to trimming and J lost 3 bases, with 9 bases between them. Germline V lookup: CDR1 KGHSH, CDR2 LQKENI. Time point of the sample: week 23, last vaccination. Vaccination comprised doses that each held 300 ug of mutant IDH1 20-mer peptide, plus topical imiquimod. Note on this clone: Its matching antigen is unknown.

Profiling relied on immunoSEQ multiplex PCR, and the TCRdb table lists in-frame clones only, not all of them. The sample gives under 45,000 clones, approximately 90% of which show up once; 3% to 4.5% is in the top ten. The sequencing here drew on PBMCs, taken from a glioma patient whose treatment included an IDH1 peptide vaccine. The TCR sequence derives from a man aged 45-65 years with glioma. V and J are TRBV18 and TRBJ2-7; D remains ambiguous. The DNA of the CDR3 is TGTGCCAGCTCACCGTCACCTGGCTACGAGCAGTACTTC. This translates into CASSPSPGYEQYF.